This TCR beta chain came from a study of cytomegalovirus exposure and HLA in healthy donors. Study-wide results and limits: Rates of TCR association differed by HLA locus in a later analysis, with DRB1 highest and HLA-C lowest. CMV antigen specificity was confirmed in vitro for a few CMV-associated chains. Exclusion applied to some V segments, including TRBV6-2 and TRBV6-3, as they were indistinguishable.

This clone came up a few times. What it binds is not known. V trimming: 6 bases; J trimming: 3 bases; junction bases outside the gene matches: 3. CDR1 and CDR2 from the germline V gene are MNHNS and SASEGT. The CDR3 sequence is 15 residues long. There were likely unrecorded immune exposures, though donors were nominally healthy when sampled. The PCR had 60 Vbeta and 13 Jbeta primers. Assay: immunoSEQ multiplex PCR; the TCRdb copy retains only in-frame clones and omits some. The sample contains more than 30,000 clones, over 60% of which appear only once. The sample comprised PBMCs. This chain connects TRBV6-1 to TRBJ1-6, with 9 bases matching TRBD1. The receptor's source is a man aged 40-49 years in good health and CMV-seropositive. In DNA form, the CDR3 reads TGTGCCAGCAGAACGGACAGGGGCTATAATTCACCCCTCCACTTT. This gives the protein CASRTDRGYNSPLHF.